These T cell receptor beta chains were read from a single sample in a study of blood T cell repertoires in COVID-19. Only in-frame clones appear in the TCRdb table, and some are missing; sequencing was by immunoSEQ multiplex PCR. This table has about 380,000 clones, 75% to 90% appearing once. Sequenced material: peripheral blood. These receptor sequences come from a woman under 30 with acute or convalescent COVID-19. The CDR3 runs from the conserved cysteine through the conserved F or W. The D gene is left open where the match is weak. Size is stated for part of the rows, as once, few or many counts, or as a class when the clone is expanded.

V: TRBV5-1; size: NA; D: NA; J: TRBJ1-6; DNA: TGCGCCAGCAGCTTGGGAGGGCTTGGGAATTCACCCCTCCACTTT; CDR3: CASSLGGLGNSPLHF
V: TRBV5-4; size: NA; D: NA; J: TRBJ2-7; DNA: TGTGCCAGCAGCTTAGGCAAGGGGCGATACGAGCAGTACTTC; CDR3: CASSLGKGRYEQYF
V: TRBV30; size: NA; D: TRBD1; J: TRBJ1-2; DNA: TGTGCCTGGAGGAAGCCGGGACAGGGCCCCTATGGCTACACCTTC; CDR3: CAWRKPGQGPYGYTF
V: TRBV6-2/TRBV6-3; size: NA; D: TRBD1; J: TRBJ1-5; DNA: TGTGCCAGCAGTTACGGGACAGGGCAATATAGCAATCAGCCCCAGCATTTT; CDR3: CASSYGTGQYSNQPQHF
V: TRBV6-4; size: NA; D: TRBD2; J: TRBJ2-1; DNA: TGTGCCAGCAGTGATAGCGGGGATAATAATGAGCAGTTCTTC; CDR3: CASSDSGDNNEQFF
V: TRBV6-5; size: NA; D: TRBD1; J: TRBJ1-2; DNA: TGTGCCAGCAGTTACTGGGGGACAGGGGTTAGGGCTGGCTACACCTTC; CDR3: CASSYWGTGVRAGYTF
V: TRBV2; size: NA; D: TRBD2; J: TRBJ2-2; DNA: TGTGCCAGCAGTCGGGCGGGGGGCACCGGGGAGCTGTTTTTT; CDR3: CASSRAGGTGELFF
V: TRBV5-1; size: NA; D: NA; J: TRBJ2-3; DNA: TGCGCCAGCAGCTTGTCCTCTCCTCGGACAGATACGCAGTATTTT; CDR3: CASSLSSPRTDTQYF
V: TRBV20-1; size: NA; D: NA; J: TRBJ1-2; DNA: TGCAGTGCTAGTCAAGGGGTTAACTATGGCTACACCTTC; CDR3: CSASQGVNYGYTF
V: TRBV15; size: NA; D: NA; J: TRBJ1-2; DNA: TGTGCCACCAGCACTTGGACAGACCTCCATAACTATGGCTACACCTTC; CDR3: CATSTWTDLHNYGYTF
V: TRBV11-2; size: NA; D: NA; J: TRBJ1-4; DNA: TGTGCCAGCAGCGTACCGGGCAGGGCCAAGGGTGAAAAACTGTTTTTT; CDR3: CASSVPGRAKGEKLFF
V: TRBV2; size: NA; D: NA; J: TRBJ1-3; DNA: TGTGCCAGCAACGGACAGTCGGCGCCTGGAAACACCATATATTTT; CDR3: CASNGQSAPGNTIYF
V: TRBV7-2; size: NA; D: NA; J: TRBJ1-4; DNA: TGTGCCAGCAGCCCCCGACCCCTTGAGGGACTGTTTTTT; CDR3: CASSPRPLEGLFF
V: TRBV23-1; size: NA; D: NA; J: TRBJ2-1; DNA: TGCGCCAGCACCCCGCTCGCGGCGGCCTACAATGAGCAGTTCTTC; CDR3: CASTPLAAAYNEQFF
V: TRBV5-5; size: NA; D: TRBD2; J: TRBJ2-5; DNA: TGTGCCAGCAGCTTGTATGCGGGAGTAGAGACCCAGTACTTC; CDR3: CASSLYAGVETQYF
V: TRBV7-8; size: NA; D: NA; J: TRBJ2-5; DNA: TGTGCCAGCAGCCTGAACCAGATTCAAGAGACCCAGTACTTC; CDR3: CASSLNQIQETQYF
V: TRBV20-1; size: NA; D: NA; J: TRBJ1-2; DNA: TGCAGTGCTAGTTACCCGGGTAACTATGGCTACACCTTC; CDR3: CSASYPGNYGYTF
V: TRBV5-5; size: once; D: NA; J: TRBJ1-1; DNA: TGTGCCAGCAGCAAATACAGGGAAGCTTTCTTT; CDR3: CASSKYREAFF
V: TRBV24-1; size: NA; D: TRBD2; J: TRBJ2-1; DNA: TGTGCCACCAGTGATCCGGGACTAGCGGACAATGAGCAGTTCTTC; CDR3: CATSDPGLADNEQFF
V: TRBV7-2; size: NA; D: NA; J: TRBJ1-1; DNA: TGTGCCAGCAGCTTAGAGCCGGGGTCGAACACTGAAGCTTTCTTT; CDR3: CASSLEPGSNTEAFF
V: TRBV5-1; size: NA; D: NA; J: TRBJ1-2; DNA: TGCGCCAGCAGCTTGGTTGAGGGCGGCAACTATGGCTACACCTTC; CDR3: CASSLVEGGNYGYTF
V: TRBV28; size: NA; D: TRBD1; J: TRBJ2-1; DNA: TGTGCCAGCAGTTCCCGCCGGGACAGGGGCTGGGATGAGCAGTTCTTC; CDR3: CASSSRRDRGWDEQFF
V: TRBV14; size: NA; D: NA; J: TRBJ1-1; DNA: TGTGCCAGCAGGGCTCAGGGTGGTGAAGCTTTCTTT; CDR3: CASRAQGGEAFF
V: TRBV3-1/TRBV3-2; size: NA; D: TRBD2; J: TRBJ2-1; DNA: TGTGCCAGCAGCCTTCGGGACTATATCTACAATGAGCAGTTCTTC; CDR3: CASSLRDYIYNEQFF
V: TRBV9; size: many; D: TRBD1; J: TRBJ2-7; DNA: TGTGCCAGCAGCCAATCCCAGGGGGCAGGGCAGTACTTC; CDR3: CASSQSQGAGQYF
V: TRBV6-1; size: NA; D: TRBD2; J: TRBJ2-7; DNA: TGTGCCAGCAGTGAAGCGGAGCGGGAGAGGACTGAGGAGCAGTACTTC; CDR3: CASSEAERERTEEQYF
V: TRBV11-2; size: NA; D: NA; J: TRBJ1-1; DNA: TGTGCCAGCAGCTTACAGGAATGGAACACTGAAGCTTTCTTT; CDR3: CASSLQEWNTEAFF
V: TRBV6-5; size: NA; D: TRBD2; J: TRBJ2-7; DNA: TGTGCCAGCAGTTACTTACCTCGGGGGGGGATCTACGAGCAGTACTTC; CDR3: CASSYLPRGGIYEQYF
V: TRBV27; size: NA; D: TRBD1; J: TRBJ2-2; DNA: TGTGCCAGCAGCCCGGGACAGCCCGGAATCGGGGAGCTGTTTTTT; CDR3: CASSPGQPGIGELFF
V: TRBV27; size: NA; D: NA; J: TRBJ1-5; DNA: TGTGCCAGCAGCCAGGGGAGTCAGCCCCAGCATTTT; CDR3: CASSQGSQPQHF
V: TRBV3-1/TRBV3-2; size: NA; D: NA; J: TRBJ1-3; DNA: TGTGCCAGCAGCCCCAGCTCTGGAAACACCATATATTTT; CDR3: CASSPSSGNTIYF
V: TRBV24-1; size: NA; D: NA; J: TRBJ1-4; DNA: TGTGCCACCCGCGGAGGTGCAACTAATGAAAAACTGTTTTTT; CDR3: CATRGGATNEKLFF